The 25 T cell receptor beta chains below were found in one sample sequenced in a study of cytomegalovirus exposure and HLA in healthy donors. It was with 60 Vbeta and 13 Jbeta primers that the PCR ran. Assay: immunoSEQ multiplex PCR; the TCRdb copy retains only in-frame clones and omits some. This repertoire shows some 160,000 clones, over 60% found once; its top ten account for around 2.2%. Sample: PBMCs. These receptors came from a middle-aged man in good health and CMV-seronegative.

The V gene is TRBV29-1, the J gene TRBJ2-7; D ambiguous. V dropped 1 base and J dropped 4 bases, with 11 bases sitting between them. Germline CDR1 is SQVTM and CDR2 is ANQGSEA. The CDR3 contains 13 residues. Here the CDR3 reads CSVEGRGTYEQYF. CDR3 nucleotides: TGCAGCGTTGAAGGCAGAGGTACTTACGAGCAGTACTTC.

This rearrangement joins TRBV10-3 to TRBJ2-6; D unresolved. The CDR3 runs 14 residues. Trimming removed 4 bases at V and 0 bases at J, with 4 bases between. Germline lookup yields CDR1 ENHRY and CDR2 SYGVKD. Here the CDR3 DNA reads TGTGCCATCAGTGTCCGCTCTGGGGCCAACGTCCTGACTTTC. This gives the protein CAISVRSGANVLTF.

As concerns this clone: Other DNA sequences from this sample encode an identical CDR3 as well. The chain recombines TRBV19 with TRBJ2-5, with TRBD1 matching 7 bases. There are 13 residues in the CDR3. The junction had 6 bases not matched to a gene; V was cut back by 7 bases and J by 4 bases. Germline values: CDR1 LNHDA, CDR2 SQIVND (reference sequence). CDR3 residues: CASTQSGGETQYF. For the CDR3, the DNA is TGTGCCAGTACCCAATCAGGGGGAGAGACCCAGTACTTC.

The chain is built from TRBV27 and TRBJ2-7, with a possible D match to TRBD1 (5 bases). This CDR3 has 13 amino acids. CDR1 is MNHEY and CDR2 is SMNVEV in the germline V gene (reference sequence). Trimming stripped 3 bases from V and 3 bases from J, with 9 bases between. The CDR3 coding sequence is TGTGCCAGCAGTTTGGGGCTCAACTACGAGCAGTACTTC. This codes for CASSLGLNYEQYF.

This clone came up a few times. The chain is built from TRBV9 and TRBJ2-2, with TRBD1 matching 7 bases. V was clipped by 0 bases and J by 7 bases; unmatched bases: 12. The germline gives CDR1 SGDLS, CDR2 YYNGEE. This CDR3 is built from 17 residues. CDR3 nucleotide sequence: TGTGCCAGCAGCGTAGCTCAAGCGACAGGGTCCATCGGGGAGCTGTTTTTT. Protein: CASSVAQATGSIGELFF. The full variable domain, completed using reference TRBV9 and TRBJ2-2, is DSGVTQTPKHLITATGQRVTLRCSPRSGDLSVYWYQQSLDQGLQFLIQYYNGEERAKGNILERFSAQQFPDLHSELNLSSLELGDSALYFCASSVAQATGSIGELFFGEGSRLTVL.

This CDR3 reads CASINPRGGRNEQFF. The CDR3 region has the DNA TGCGCCAGCATTAATCCACGGGGGGGCCGGAATGAGCAGTTCTTC. The chain couples TRBV10-2 to TRBJ2-1; 8 bases map to TRBD2. V was clipped by 7 bases and J by 7 bases; unmatched bases: 12. The CDR3 has 15 amino acids. CDR1 is WSHSY, CDR2 SAAADI, per germline.

In DNA, the CDR3 is TGTGCCAGCAAATTGGGAGGGCAGGGAACTTTCTTT. It is translated as CASKLGGQGTFF. The V and J genes are TRBV11-2 and TRBJ1-1; D is perhaps TRBD1 (5 bases). This CDR3 contains 12 residues. Germline V gives CDR1 SGHAT, CDR2 FQNNGV. V was cut by 7 bases and J by 12 bases, with 18 bases left in between.

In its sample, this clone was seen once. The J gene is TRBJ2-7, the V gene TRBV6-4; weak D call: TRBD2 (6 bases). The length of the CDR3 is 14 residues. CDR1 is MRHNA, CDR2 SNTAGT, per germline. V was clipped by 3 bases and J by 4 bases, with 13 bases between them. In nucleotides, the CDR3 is TGTGCCAGCAGTGATTTCCGGGAGCAATACGAGCAGTACTTC. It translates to CASSDFREQYEQYF.

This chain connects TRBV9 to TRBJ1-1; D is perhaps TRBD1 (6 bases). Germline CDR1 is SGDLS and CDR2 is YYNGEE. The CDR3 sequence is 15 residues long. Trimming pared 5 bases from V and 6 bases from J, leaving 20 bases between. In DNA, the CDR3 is TGTGCCAGCAGGGGGGGGGTGGGGGCAGAAGCTGAAGCTTTCTTT. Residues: CASRGGVGAEAEAFF.

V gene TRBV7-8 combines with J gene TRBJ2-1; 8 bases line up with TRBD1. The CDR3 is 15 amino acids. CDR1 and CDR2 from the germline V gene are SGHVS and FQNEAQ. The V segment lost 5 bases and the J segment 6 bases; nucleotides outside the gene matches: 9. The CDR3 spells CASSPSTGALNEQFF. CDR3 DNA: TGTGCCAGCAGCCCCTCGACAGGGGCACTCAATGAGCAGTTCTTC.

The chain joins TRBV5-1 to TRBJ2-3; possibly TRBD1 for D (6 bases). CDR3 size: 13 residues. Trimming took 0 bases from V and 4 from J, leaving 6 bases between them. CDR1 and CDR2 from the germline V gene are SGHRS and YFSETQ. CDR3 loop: CASSLEGADTQYF. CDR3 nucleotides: TGCGCCAGCAGCTTGGAGGGGGCAGATACGCAGTATTTT.

In DNA form, the CDR3 reads TGTGCCAGCAGGAAGACAGGGGGAAATGAAAAACTGTTTTTT. Translated: CASRKTGGNEKLFF. The rearrangement joins TRBV6-1 to TRBJ1-4, with 9 bases identical to TRBD1. Germline V gene data show CDR1 as MNHNS and CDR2 as SASEGT. With V trimmed by 6 bases and J by 5 bases, 4 bases remained unmatched. This CDR3 is built from 14 residues.

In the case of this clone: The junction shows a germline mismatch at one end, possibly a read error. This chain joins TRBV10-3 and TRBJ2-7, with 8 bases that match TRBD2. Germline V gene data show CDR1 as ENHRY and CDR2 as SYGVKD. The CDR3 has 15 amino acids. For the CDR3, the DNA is TGTGCCAGCAGTTACTCGCTAGCGGGTTCCTACGAGCAGTACTTC. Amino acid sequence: CASSYSLAGSYEQYF.

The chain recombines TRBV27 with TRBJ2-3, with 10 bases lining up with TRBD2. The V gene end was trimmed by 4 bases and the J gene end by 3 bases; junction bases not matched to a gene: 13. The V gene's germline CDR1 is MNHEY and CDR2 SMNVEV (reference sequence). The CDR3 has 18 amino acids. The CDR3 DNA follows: TGTGCCAGCAGTTCGCGAAACTGGACTAGCGGTCGTACAGATACGCAGTATTTT. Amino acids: CASSSRNWTSGRTDTQYF.

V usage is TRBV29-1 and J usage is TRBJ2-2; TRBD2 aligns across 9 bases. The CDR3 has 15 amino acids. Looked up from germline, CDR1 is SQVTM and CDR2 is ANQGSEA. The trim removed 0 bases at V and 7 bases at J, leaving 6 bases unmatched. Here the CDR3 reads CSVEDRPSGIGELFF. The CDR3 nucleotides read TGCAGCGTTGAAGATCGCCCTAGCGGGATCGGGGAGCTGTTTTTT.

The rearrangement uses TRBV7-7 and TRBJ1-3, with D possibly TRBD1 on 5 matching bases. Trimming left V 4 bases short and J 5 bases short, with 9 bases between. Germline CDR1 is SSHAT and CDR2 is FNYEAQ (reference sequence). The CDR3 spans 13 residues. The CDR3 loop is CASSSGLRNTIYF. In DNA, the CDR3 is TGTGCCAGCAGCTCGGGACTTAGAAACACCATATATTTT.

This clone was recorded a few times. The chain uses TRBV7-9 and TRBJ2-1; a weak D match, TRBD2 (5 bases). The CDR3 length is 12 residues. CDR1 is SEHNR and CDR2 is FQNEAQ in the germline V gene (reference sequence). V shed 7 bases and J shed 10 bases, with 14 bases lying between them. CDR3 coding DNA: TGTGCCAGCACCCTCGATCGGGGAGAGCAGTTCTTC. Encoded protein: CASTLDRGEQFF.

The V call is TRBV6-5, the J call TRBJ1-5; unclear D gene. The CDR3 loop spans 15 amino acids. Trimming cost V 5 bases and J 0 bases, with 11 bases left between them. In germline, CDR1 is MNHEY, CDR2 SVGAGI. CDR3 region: CASSPQDYSNQPQHF. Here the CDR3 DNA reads TGTGCCAGCAGTCCCCAGGATTATAGCAATCAGCCCCAGCATTTT.

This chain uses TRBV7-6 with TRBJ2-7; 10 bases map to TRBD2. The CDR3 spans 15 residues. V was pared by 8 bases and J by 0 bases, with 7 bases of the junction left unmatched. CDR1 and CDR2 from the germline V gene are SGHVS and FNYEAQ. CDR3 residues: CASGTSGVSSYEQYF. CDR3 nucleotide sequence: TGTGCCAGCGGTACTAGCGGGGTCAGCTCCTACGAGCAGTACTTC.

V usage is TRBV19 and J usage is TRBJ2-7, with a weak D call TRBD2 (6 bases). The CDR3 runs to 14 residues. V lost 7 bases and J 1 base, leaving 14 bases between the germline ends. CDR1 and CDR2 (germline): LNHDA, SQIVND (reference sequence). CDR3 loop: CASTPFGGSYEQYF. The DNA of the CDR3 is TGTGCCAGTACCCCGTTTGGAGGGTCCTACGAGCAGTACTTC.

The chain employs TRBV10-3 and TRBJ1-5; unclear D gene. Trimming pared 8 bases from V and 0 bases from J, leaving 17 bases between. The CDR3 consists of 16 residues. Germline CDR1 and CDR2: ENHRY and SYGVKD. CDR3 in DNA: TGTGCCATCTCAGACTTCGATGATCCTAGCAATCAGCCCCAGCATTTT. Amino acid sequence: CAISDFDDPSNQPQHF.

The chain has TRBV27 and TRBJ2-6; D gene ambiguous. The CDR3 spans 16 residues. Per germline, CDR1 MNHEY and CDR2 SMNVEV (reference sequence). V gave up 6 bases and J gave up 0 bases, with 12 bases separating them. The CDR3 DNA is TGTGCCAGCAGCCCCATCCTAGTCTCTGGGGCCAACGTCCTGACTTTC. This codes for CASSPILVSGANVLTF.

The CDR3 spells CASSQQPGGSYNEQFF. DNA of the CDR3: TGCGCCAGCAGCCAACAACCGGGAGGCTCCTACAATGAGCAGTTCTTC. The rearrangement joins TRBV5-1 to TRBJ2-1; 7 bases fit TRBD2. The germline gives CDR1 SGHRS, CDR2 YFSETQ. This CDR3 region has 16 residues. Unmatched junction bases numbered 7, after V lost 4 bases and J lost 0 bases.

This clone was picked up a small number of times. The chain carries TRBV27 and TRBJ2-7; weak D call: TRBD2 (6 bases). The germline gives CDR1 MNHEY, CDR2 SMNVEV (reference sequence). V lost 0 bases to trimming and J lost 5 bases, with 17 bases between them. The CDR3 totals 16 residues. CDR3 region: CASSLSHPGRGDEQYF. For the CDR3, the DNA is TGTGCCAGCAGTTTATCACACCCCGGGAGAGGCGACGAGCAGTACTTC.

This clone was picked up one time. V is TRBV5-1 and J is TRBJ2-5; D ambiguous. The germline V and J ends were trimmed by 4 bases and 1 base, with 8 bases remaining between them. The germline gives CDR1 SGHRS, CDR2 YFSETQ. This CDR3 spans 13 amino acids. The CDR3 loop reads CASSPGPQETQYF. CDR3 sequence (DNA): TGCGCCAGCAGCCCTGGCCCCCAAGAGACCCAGTACTTC.